This entry is about one T cell receptor (beta chain). What it recognizes is unknown. Germline CDR1 is SGHRS and CDR2 is YFSETQ. CDR3 length equals 15 residues. Trimming stripped 1 base from V and 4 bases from J, with 15 bases between. This entry is derived from a study of graft-versus-host responses after intestinal transplantation. Study details: Following induction with anti-thymocyte globulin, all recipients were given tacrolimus and steroids for approximately 3 years.

The assay was immunoSEQ multiplex PCR, and TCRdb's table has in-frame clones only and misses some. The repertoire includes some 120,000 clones, roughly nine tenths of them detected once, and approximately 0.17% sits in the top ten. The input for sequencing was unstimulated CD4+ T cells sorted from spleen or lymph node cells, taken before intestinal transplant. This chain links TRBV5-1 with TRBJ2-7, with D perhaps TRBD2 (6 bases). The source of this sequence is a human donor who received an intestinal transplant. The CDR3 bases are TGCGCCAGCAGCTTGAATGGGGGGAGCGTATACGAGCAGTACTTC. It is translated as CASSLNGGSVYEQYF.